The next 16 T cell receptor beta chains were all read from a single sample in a study of TIL therapy for anti-PD-1-resistant metastatic lung cancer. This was the immunoSEQ v3 assay. Data came from immunoSEQ multiplex PCR; TCRdb stores just in-frame clones and leaves some out. This sample has about 12,000 clones, with around 80% found just once. This sample's time point: pre-treatment sample, taken before nivolumab and TIL therapy. This sample comprised blood, obtained at baseline. Source of these receptors: a person aged 25 to 80 with non-small cell lung cancer.

Only one count was recorded for this clone. The chain couples TRBV6-5 to TRBJ2-7, with TRBD2 identical over 10 bases. The CDR3 has 14 amino acids. V shed 5 bases, J shed 2 bases, and the junction held 3 bases outside the gene matches. Per the germline V gene, CDR1 is MNHEY and CDR2 is SVGAGI. The CDR3 bases are TGTGCCAGCAGTCTTAGCGGGGGGCCCTACGAGCAGTACTTC. Translation: CASSLSGGPYEQYF.

In its sample, this clone was seen once. The chain uses TRBV11-3 and TRBJ2-5; possible D gene TRBD1, 5 bases. The CDR3 loop spans 13 amino acids. V was pared by 5 bases and J by 5 bases, with 12 bases between. CDR1 is SGHNT, CDR2 YENEEA, per germline. CDR3 in amino acids: CASSPREWETQYF. The CDR3, as DNA: TGTGCCAGCAGCCCCAGGGAATGGGAGACCCAGTACTTC.

This clone occurred once. V is TRBV7-2 and J is TRBJ2-1; a weak D match, TRBD1 (7 bases). Germline V gene data show CDR1 as SGHTA and CDR2 as FQGNSA. This CDR3 is built from 15 residues. V gave up 5 bases and J gave up 9 bases, with 20 bases separating them. The CDR3, as DNA: TGTGCCAGCAGCGGGGGGACAGCTCTCTTAGGTGAGCAGTTCTTC. It specifies CASSGGTALLGEQFF.

This sequence joins TRBV18 and TRBJ1-1, with 9 bases aligning to TRBD1. The CDR3 is made up of 14 amino acids. Germline assignment: CDR1 KGHSH and CDR2 LQKENI. V trimming: 6 bases; J trimming: 5 bases; junction bases outside the gene matches: 7. The CDR3 sequence: CASSRDRVTTEAFF. DNA of the CDR3: TGTGCCAGCTCCCGGGACAGGGTCACGACTGAAGCTTTCTTT.

The chain uses TRBV7-3 and TRBJ2-1; perhaps TRBD2 as D (6 bases). The germline V and J ends were trimmed by 1 base and 6 bases, with 13 bases remaining between them. Germline values: CDR1 SGHTA, CDR2 FQGTGA. The CDR3 consists of 15 residues. The CDR3 here is CASSLSGGMINEQFF. Written as DNA, the CDR3 is TGTGCCAGCAGCTTAAGTGGCGGGATGATCAATGAGCAGTTCTTC.

This chain connects TRBV15 to TRBJ2-7; no firm D call. Per the germline V gene, CDR1 is LNHNV and CDR2 is YYDKDF (reference sequence). The V end lost 0 bases, the J end lost 7 bases, and 10 bases lay between the germline ends. This CDR3 has 13 residues. CDR3 in DNA: TGTGCCACCAGCAGAGAAGCCCCCGCAGAGCAGTACTTC. It encodes CATSREAPAEQYF.

The chain carries TRBV4-3 and TRBJ2-7; 15 nucleotides line up with TRBD2. Per germline, CDR1 LGHNA and CDR2 YSLEER. Trimming at V came to 3 bases and at J to 4 bases, leaving 7 bases not matched to a gene. CDR3 size: 17 residues. CDR3: CASSHYGLAGGPYEQYF. The CDR3, as DNA: TGCGCCAGCAGCCATTATGGACTAGCGGGAGGGCCTTACGAGCAGTACTTC.

The chain is built from TRBV6-1 and TRBJ1-6; D ambiguous. Trimming took 6 bases from V and 7 from J, leaving 13 bases between them. Germline CDR1 and CDR2: MNHNS and SASEGT. CDR3 length equals 14 residues. In nucleotides, the CDR3 is TGTGCCAGCAGCGTGGACCAGCAGAATTCACCCCTCCACTTT. This translates into CASSVDQQNSPLHF.

This clone has only a few counts. The chain is built from TRBV18 and TRBJ2-7; TRBD1 matches at 8 bases. This CDR3 region has 16 residues. Germline V gene sequence: CDR1 KGHSH, CDR2 LQKENI. The J segment lost 2 bases and the V segment lost 3 bases, leaving 9 bases of the junction unmatched. The CDR3 reads CASSPTGVVGPYEQYF. For the CDR3, the DNA is TGTGCCAGCTCACCGACAGGGGTAGTGGGCCCCTACGAGCAGTACTTC.

The V gene is TRBV5-1, the J gene TRBJ2-2, with 9 nucleotides matching TRBD1. V dropped 2 bases and J dropped 2; count of bases not matched to a gene: 7. Germline V gene sequence: CDR1 SGHRS, CDR2 YFSETQ. This CDR3 contains 17 residues. As DNA, the CDR3 is TGCGCCAGCAGCTTTGTGCACAGGGGGCTAAACACCGGGGAGCTGTTTTTT. This translates into CASSFVHRGLNTGELFF.

As concerns this clone: Germline and junction disagree at one end, which may indicate a read error. The identical CDR3 is also encoded by other nucleotide sequences in the sample. This sequence joins TRBV19 and TRBJ2-7; D possibly corresponds to TRBD1 (6 bases). The CDR3 runs 11 residues. Germline V gene lookup returns CDR1 LNHDA and CDR2 SQIVND (reference sequence). The CDR3 sequence: CASREGGEQYF. DNA for the CDR3: TGTGCTAGTAGGGAAGGGGGCGAGCAGTACTTC.

Only a few counts were recorded for this clone. The chain joins TRBV6-5 to TRBJ2-1, with 11 bases identical to TRBD2. Germline assignment: CDR1 MNHEY and CDR2 SVGAGI. This CDR3 is built from 13 residues. V was clipped by 7 bases and J by 8 bases; unmatched bases: 4. CDR3 DNA: TGTGCCAGCAACATAGCGGGAGGGGATGAGCAGTTCTTC. This sequence encodes CASNIAGGDEQFF.

This clone was observed once. The chain links TRBV5-1 to TRBJ2-3; D is uncertain. V dropped 0 bases and J dropped 0 bases, with 11 bases sitting between them. The CDR3 is made up of 16 amino acids. The germline CDR1 and CDR2 sequences are SGHRS and YFSETQ. The CDR3 bases are TGCGCCAGCAGCTTGGCCCGAGCGAGAAGCACAGATACGCAGTATTTT. Translated, it gives CASSLARARSTDTQYF. Looking up the rest from reference TRBV5-1 and TRBJ2-3 gives the full variable domain: KAGVTQTPRYLIKTRGQQVTLSCSPISGHRSVSWYQQTPGQGLQFLFEYFSETQRNKGNFPGRFSGRQFSNSRSEMNVSTLELGDSALYLCASSLARARSTDTQYFGPGTRLTVL.

The chain has TRBV30 and TRBJ2-7, with D unclear. The V gene lost 3 bases and the J gene lost 0 bases, with 9 bases spanning the gap. Germline assignment: CDR1 GTSNPN and CDR2 SVGIG (reference sequence). The CDR3 extends over 13 amino acids. CDR3 DNA sequence: TGTGCCTGGAGCCCCGGGTTCTCCTACGAGCAGTACTTC. Translating gives CAWSPGFSYEQYF.

This clone appeared a few times. This chain joins TRBV7-8 and TRBJ1-1; D is ambiguous. The ends were cut back, 5 bases at V and 5 bases at J, with 9 bases in the middle. Germline assignment: CDR1 SGHVS and CDR2 FQNEAQ. This CDR3 region has 12 residues. CDR3 in amino acids: CASSPRRTEAFF. CDR3 in DNA: TGTGCCAGCAGCCCTAGGAGAACTGAAGCTTTCTTT.

This clone has just a few counts. The V gene is TRBV12-5, the J gene TRBJ2-5; 15 bases agree with TRBD2. Germline V gene data show CDR1 as LGHNT and CDR2 as FRNRAP. The CDR3 runs 16 residues. J was trimmed by 5 bases and V by 6 bases; bases with no gene match: 7. CDR3 DNA: TGTGCTAGTGGCCCCGGACTAGCGGGAGGGCCGGAGACCCAGTACTTC. Protein: CASGPGLAGGPETQYF.